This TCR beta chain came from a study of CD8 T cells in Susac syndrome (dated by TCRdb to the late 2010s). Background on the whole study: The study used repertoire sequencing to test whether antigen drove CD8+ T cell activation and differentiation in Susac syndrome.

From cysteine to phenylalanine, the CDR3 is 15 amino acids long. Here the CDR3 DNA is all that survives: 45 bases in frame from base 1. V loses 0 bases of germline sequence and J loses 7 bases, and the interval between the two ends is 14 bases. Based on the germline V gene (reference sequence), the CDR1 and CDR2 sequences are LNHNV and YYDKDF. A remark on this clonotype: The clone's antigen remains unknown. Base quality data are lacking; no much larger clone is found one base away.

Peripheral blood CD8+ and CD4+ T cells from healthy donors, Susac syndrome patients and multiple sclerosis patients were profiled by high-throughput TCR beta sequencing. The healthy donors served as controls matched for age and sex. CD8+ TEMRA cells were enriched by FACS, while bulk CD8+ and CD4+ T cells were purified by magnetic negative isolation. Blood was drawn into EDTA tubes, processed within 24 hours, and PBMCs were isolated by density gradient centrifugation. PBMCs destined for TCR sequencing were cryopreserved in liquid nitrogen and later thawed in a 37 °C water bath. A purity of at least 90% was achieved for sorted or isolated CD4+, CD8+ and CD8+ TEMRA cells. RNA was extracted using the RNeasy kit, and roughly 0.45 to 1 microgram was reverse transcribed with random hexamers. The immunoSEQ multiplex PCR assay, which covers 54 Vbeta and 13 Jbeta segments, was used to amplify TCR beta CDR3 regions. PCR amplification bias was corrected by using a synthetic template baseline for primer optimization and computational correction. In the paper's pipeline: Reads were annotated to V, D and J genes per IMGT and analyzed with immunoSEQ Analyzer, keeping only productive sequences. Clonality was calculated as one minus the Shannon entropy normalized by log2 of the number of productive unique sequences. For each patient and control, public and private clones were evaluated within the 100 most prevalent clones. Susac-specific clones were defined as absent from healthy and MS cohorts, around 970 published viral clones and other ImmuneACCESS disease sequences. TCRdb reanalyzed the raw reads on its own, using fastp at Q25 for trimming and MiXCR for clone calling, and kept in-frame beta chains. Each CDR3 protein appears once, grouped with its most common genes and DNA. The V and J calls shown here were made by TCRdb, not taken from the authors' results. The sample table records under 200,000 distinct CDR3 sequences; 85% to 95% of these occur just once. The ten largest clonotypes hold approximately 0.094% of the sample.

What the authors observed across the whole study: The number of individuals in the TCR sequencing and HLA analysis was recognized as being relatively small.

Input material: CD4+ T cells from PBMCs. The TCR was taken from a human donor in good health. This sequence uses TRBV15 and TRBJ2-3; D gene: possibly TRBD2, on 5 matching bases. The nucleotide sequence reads TGTGCCACCAGCAGAGATCCGGGGTACTTTTATACGCAGTATTTT. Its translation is CATSRDPGYFYTQYF.